This TCR beta chain was profiled in a study of T cells in Graves' hyperthyroidism and ophthalmopathy. This clonotype has a handful of counts. Germline CDR1 MNHEY, CDR2 SVGAGI. V was cut by 3 bases and J by 1 base, with 9 bases left in between. The CDR3 consists of 14 residues. There were TCR beta CDR3 regions amplified from RNA transcripts. Carried out on the TCR CDR3, a first-round RT-PCR used the HTBI primer set. MiXCR was run by TCRdb on the multiplex PCR reads, yielding one entry per CDR3 protein. Here the sample spans about 840,000 distinct CDR3 sequences, over 35% being singletons. Material: blood. The TCR sequence derives from a man younger than 35 with Graves' hyperthyroidism. The chain is built from TRBV6-5 and TRBJ2-5; D unresolved. This chain's CDR3 is CASSYSLSQETQYF. The CDR3 DNA reads TGTGCCAGCAGTTATAGCTTATCCCAAGAGACCCAGTACTTC.